The 14 T cell receptor beta chains reported below all come from one sample, sequenced in a study of T cell changes during pregnancy in multiple sclerosis. TCRdb's table, derived via immunoSEQ multiplex PCR, lists solely in-frame clones and lacks some. Among approximately 46,000 clones listed, around 91% were seen once. Specimen: peripheral blood, collected after pregnancy. These receptors were taken from a female donor in good health, enrolled as a control in a pregnancy study.

The CDR3 spells CASSVFRPQHF. The CDR3 coding sequence is TGTGCCAGCAGTGTGTTTCGGCCCCAGCATTTT. This sequence joins TRBV25-1 and TRBJ1-5, with no clear D. Trimming stripped 4 bases from V and 9 bases from J, with 7 bases between. The CDR3 contains 11 residues. Looked up from germline, CDR1 is MGHDK and CDR2 is SYGVNS.

For the CDR3, the DNA is TGTGCCAGCAGCTCGTCTTGGACAGGGGGCATTGAGCAGTTCTTC. Translating gives CASSSSWTGGIEQFF. The rearrangement uses TRBV7-9 and TRBJ2-1; TRBD1 aligns across 11 bases. V was clipped by 4 bases and J by 9 bases; unmatched bases: 8. This CDR3 region has 15 residues. The V gene's germline CDR1 is SEHNR and CDR2 FQNEAQ (reference sequence).

This clone was counted a single time. The chain links TRBV27 to TRBJ2-1; 8 bases line up with TRBD1. After removal of 4 bases from V and 3 bases from J, the junction contained 8 bases not matched to a gene. Germline loops: CDR1 MNHEY, CDR2 SMNVEV (reference sequence). The length of the CDR3 is 16 residues. The CDR3 sequence: CASSSQTGAGYNEQFF. CDR3 coding DNA: TGTGCCAGCAGTTCCCAGACAGGGGCGGGCTACAATGAGCAGTTCTTC.

The rearrangement links TRBV14 to TRBJ2-5; TRBD2 aligns across 9 bases. This CDR3 region has 17 residues. Germline trimming cut 2 bases from V and 2 bases from J; bases unmatched to any gene: 9. Germline V gives CDR1 SGHDN, CDR2 FVKESK. The CDR3 sequence is CASSQSLAGGSQETQYF. CDR3 bases: TGTGCCAGCAGCCAATCACTAGCGGGCGGGTCGCAAGAGACCCAGTACTTC.

The sample holds one count of this clone. J is TRBJ1-1 and V is TRBV7-3; 7 bases line up with TRBD1. CDR3 length: 15 residues. V was clipped by 5 bases and J by 1 base; unmatched bases: 7. The germline gives CDR1 SGHTA, CDR2 FQGTGA. The chain's CDR3 is CASSPLGDRNTEAFF. CDR3 coding DNA: TGTGCCAGCAGCCCCCTAGGGGACAGGAACACTGAAGCTTTCTTT. Full variable domain (rest looked up from reference TRBV7-3 and TRBJ1-1): GAGVSQTPSNKVTEKGKYVELRCDPISGHTALYWYRQSLGQGPEFLIYFQGTGAADDSGLPNDRFFAVRPEGSVSTLKIQRTERGDSAVYLCASSPLGDRNTEAFFGQGTRLTVV.

This clone occurred a few times. This chain uses TRBV19 with TRBJ1-4; D is unclear. CDR1 is LNHDA and CDR2 is SQIVND in the germline V gene (reference sequence). V was trimmed by 6 bases and J by 0 bases, leaving 11 bases between them. The CDR3 runs to 15 residues. Written as DNA, the CDR3 is TGTGCCAGTAGATACTTTGGTGCAACTAATGAAAAACTGTTTTTT. Amino acids: CASRYFGATNEKLFF.

This clone was observed a few times. The chain couples TRBV7-4 to TRBJ1-2; D is unclear. Germline CDR1 SGHVT, CDR2 SQSDAQ. This CDR3 is 16 amino acids long. Between the trimmed V and J ends, which lost 1 base and 1 base, there was a span of 13 bases. CDR3 sequence (DNA): TGTGCCAGCAGCTTAGATACAGAAGATTATAACTATGGCTACACCTTC. Residues: CASSLDTEDYNYGYTF.

This rearrangement joins TRBV5-6 to TRBJ2-3, with 7 bases fitting TRBD2. CDR1 is SGHDT and CDR2 is YYEEEE in the germline V gene. This CDR3 is built from 15 residues. V shed 0 bases and J 3 bases; nucleotides not matched to a gene: 4. The CDR3 region has the DNA TGTGCCAGCAGCTTGGAAGCGGGAAGGACAGATACGCAGTATTTT. Translation gives CASSLEAGRTDTQYF.

The rearrangement uses TRBV9 and TRBJ2-3; 8 bases match TRBD2. The CDR3 consists of 17 residues. Germline CDR1 is SGDLS and CDR2 is YYNGEE. V was pared by 4 bases and J by 0 bases, with 10 bases of the junction left unmatched. DNA of the CDR3: TGTGCCAGCAGCCCCCGCGCGGGGGGAACTAGCACAGATACGCAGTATTTT. It yields the protein CASSPRAGGTSTDTQYF.

CDR3 loop: CATSRDKRAAEAFF. In DNA form, the CDR3 reads TGTGCCACCAGCAGAGATAAACGCGCCGCGGAAGCTTTCTTT. V is TRBV15 and J is TRBJ1-1; D remains ambiguous. The V end lost 0 bases, the J end lost 8 bases, and 13 bases lay between the germline ends. This CDR3 region has 14 residues. CDR1 is LNHNV and CDR2 is YYDKDF in the germline V gene (reference sequence).

The genes are TRBV4-1 and TRBJ1-5; 9 bases fit TRBD1. Per the germline V gene, CDR1 is MGHRA and CDR2 is YSYEKL. The CDR3 is 17 residues long. Losses at the gene ends were 2 bases for V and 7 bases for J; bases not matched to a gene: 12. CDR3 loop: CASSQTGTGRSGQPQHF. The CDR3 DNA follows: TGCGCCAGCAGCCAAACCGGGACAGGGCGATCCGGGCAGCCCCAGCATTTT.

This chain links TRBV5-4 with TRBJ2-7, with TRBD2 matching over 10 bases. V lost 2 bases to trimming and J lost 6 bases; unmatched junction nucleotides: 5. Germline CDR1 SGHNT, CDR2 YYREEE (reference sequence). The CDR3 has 14 residues. CDR3 DNA sequence: TGTGCCAGCAGCTTTCCTAGCGGGAGTCGCGAGCAGTACTTC. This sequence encodes CASSFPSGSREQYF.

The chain is built from TRBV10-2 and TRBJ2-3; TRBD1 aligns across 8 bases. CDR3 length: 15 amino acids. Germline CDR1 is WSHSY and CDR2 is SAAADI. The V segment lost 2 bases and the J segment 1 base; nucleotides outside the gene matches: 2. Here the CDR3 DNA reads TGCGCCAGCAGTGAGACGGGACAGGGCACAGATACGCAGTATTTT. Translated: CASSETGQGTDTQYF.

Written as DNA, the CDR3 is TGCGCCAGTTGGACAGCGGGAGGAGAGACCCAGTACTTC. Translating gives CASWTAGGETQYF. The chain joins TRBV5-1 to TRBJ2-5; 9 bases fit TRBD2. The CDR3 has 13 residues. Germline assignment: CDR1 SGHRS and CDR2 YFSETQ. V trimming: 8 bases; J trimming: 4 bases; junction bases outside the gene matches: 6.